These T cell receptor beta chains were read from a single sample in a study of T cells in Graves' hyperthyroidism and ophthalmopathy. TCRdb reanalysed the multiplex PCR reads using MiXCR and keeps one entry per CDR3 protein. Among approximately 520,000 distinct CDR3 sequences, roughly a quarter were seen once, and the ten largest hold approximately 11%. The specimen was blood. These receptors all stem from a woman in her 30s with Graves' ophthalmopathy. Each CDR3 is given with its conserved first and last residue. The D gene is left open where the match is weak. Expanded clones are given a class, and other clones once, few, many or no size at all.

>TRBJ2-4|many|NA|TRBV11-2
TGTGCCAGCAGCCGTGAAGCTCAGCACATTCAGTACTTC
CASSREAQHIQYF
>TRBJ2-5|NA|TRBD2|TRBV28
TGTGCCAGCAGTTTAGGCGGGAGGTCCGGGGAGACCCAGTACTTC
CASSLGGRSGETQYF
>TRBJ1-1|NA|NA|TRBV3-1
TGTGCCAGCAGCCAAGATGGGGCGAAAATGAACACTGAAGCTTTCTTT
CASSQDGAKMNTEAFF
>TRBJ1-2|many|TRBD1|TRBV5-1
TGCGCCAGCAGCCCTCCGTCCGGGACAGAATCCTATGGCTACACCTTC
CASSPPSGTESYGYTF
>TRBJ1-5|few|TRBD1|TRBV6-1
TGTGCCAGCAGTGAAGCTAGGACAGGGAATCAGCCCCAGCATTTT
CASSEARTGNQPQHF
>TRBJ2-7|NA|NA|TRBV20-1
TGCAGTGCTCAGAGCGGGTGGTCCTACGAGCAGTACTTC
CSAQSGWSYEQYF
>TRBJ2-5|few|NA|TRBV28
TGTGCCAGCACCGTAAGACTAGACTCGGAGACCCAGTACTTC
CASTVRLDSETQYF
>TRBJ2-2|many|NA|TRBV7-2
TGTGCCAGCAGCTTGGACTGGAACACCGGGGAGCTGTTTTTT
CASSLDWNTGELFF
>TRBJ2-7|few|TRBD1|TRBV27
TGTGCCAGCAGTTCCCCAAGGACAGGGGAGTACTTC
CASSSPRTGEYF
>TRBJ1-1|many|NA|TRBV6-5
TGTGCCAGCAGTTACTCGGAGTCGGAGGCGAACACTGAAGCTTTCTTT
CASSYSESEANTEAFF
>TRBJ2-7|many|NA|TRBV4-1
TGCGCCAGCAGCCAAGATATGGGTCTCCTAAGCGAGCAGTACTTC
CASSQDMGLLSEQYF
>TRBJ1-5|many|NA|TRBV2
TGTGCCAGCAGTGGGGGCCCCGATCAGCCCCAGCATTTT
CASSGGPDQPQHF
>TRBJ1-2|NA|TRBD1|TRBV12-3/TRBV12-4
TGTGCCAGCAGACCACCAGGGGGCCGTTATGGCTACACCTTC
CASRPPGGRYGYTF
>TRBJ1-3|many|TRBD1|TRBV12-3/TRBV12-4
TGTGCCAGCAGCGGACAGGGAAGGTCTGGAAACACCATATATTTT
CASSGQGRSGNTIYF
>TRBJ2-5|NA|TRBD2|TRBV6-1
TGTGCCAGCAGTGAGGGGACTAGCGGGGCCCAAGAGACCCAGTACTTC
CASSEGTSGAQETQYF
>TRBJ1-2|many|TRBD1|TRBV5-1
TGCGCCAGCAGCTCCCGGGACAGCCTAAATGGCTACACCTTC
CASSSRDSLNGYTF
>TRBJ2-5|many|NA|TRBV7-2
TGTGCCAGCAGCTGGGGGAGCCAAGAGACCCAGTACTTC
CASSWGSQETQYF
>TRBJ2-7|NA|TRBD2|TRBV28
TGTGCCAGCAGAACGGGGACTAGCGGGATTTACGAGCAGTACTTC
CASRTGTSGIYEQYF
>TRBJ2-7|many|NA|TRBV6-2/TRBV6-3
TGTGCCAGCAGCTCCTACGACGCCGGGACCCTCTACGAGCAGTACTTC
CASSSYDAGTLYEQYF
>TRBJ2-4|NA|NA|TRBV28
TGTGCCAGCAGTTTATTCCTAGGCGGCGCCAAAAACATTCAGTACTTC
CASSLFLGGAKNIQYF
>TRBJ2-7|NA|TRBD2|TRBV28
TGTGCCAGCAGTGGGCCGGGGGGAAGATCCTACGAGCAGTACTTC
CASSGPGGRSYEQYF
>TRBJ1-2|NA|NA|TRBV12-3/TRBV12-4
TGTGCCAGCAGCCACGGGGGCGGGTATGGCTACACCTTC
CASSHGGGYGYTF
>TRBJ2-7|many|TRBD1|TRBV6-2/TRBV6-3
TGTGCCAGCAGCCCCCGGGACAGGCCAACATACGAGCAGTACTTC
CASSPRDRPTYEQYF
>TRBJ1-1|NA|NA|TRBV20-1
TGCAGTGCTAGAGTTTTAAGGTTCCCGAACACTGAAGCTTTCTTT
CSARVLRFPNTEAFF
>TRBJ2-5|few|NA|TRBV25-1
TGTGCCAGCAGTGAATCGGAGGACCAAGAGACCCAGTACTTC
CASSESEDQETQYF
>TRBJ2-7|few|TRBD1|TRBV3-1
TGTGCCAGCAGCGACCGAAGGACAGGAGAGCAGTACTTC
CASSDRRTGEQYF
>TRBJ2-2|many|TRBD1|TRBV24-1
TGTGCCACCAGTGATTCAGGGGGCTCCGGGGAGCTGTTTTTT
CATSDSGGSGELFF
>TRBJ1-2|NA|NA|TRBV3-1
TGTGCCAGCAGCCAACTACGTAGAGGGGCTAACTATGGCTACACCTTC
CASSQLRRGANYGYTF
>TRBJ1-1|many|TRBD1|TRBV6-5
TGTGCCAGCCAGACAGGGAGTGAAGCTTTCTTT
CASQTGSEAFF
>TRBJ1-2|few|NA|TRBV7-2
TGTGCCAGCGGCACTCAGAACTATGGCTACGCCTTC
CASGTQNYGYAF
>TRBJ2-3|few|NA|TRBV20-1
TGCAGTGCTAGTCCCGGGGCGAGCACAGATACGCAGTATTTT
CSASPGASTDTQYF
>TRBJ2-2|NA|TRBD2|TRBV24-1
TGTGCCACCAGTGATACTAGCGGGAGGGCGAGAGGATCCGGGGAGCTGTTTTTT
CATSDTSGRARGSGELFF
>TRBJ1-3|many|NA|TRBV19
TGTGCCAGTAGTGACCGACAGCCCATCTCTGGAAACACCATATATTTT
CASSDRQPISGNTIYF
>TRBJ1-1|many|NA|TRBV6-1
TGTGCCAGCAGCGGCGACGCGGGGAGAGGGAACACTGAAGCTTTCTTT
CASSGDAGRGNTEAFF
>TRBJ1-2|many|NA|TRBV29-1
TGCAGCGCCGGGAACATTAACTATGGCTACACCTTC
CSAGNINYGYTF
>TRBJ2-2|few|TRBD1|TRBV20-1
TGCAGTGCTAGAGATGGGGGACAGGACACCGGGGAGCTGTTTTTT
CSARDGGQDTGELFF
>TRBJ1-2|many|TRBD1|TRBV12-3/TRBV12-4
TGTGCCAGCAGTGAGGGACAGTCGAACTATGGCTACACCTTC
CASSEGQSNYGYTF
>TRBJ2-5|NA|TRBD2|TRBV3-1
TGTGCCAGCAGCCACTACCTAGGACTAGCGGGGGGGCAAGAGACCCAGTACTTC
CASSHYLGLAGGQETQYF
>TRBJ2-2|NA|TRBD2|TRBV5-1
TGCGCCAGCAGGAGCGGGGAGCCCATAACCGGGGAGCTGTTTTTT
CASRSGEPITGELFF
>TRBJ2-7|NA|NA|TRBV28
TGTGCCAGCAGTTTGTCTCCAAGCCTTTACGAGCAGTACTTC
CASSLSPSLYEQYF
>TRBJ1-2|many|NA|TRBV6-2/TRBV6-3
TGTGCCAGCAGTCGAAGAGAGGGGCCGAGCAATGGCTACACCTTC
CASSRREGPSNGYTF
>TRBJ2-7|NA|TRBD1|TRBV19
TGTGCCAGTACCCCCTTATTCGGACAGGGAGACGAGCAGTACTTC
CASTPLFGQGDEQYF
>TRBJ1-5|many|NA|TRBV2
TGTGCCAGCAGCGTTTCGACAGGCGGCAATCAGCCCCAGCATTTT
CASSVSTGGNQPQHF
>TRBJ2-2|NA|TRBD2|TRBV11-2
TGTGCCAGCAGCCCCTACGGACTAGCGGGGGGGCGAGGCACCGGGGAGCTGTTTTTT
CASSPYGLAGGRGTGELFF
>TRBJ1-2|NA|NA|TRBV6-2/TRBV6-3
TGTGCCAGCAGTTCGCCGGCTGGGACACACTATGGCTACACCTTC
CASSSPAGTHYGYTF
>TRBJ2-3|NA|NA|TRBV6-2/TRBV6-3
TGTGCCAGCAGTTACTCAGATACGCAGTATTTT
CASSYSDTQYF
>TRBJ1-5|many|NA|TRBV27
TGTGCCAGCGGAGGGACGAGCAATCAGCCCCAGCATTTT
CASGGTSNQPQHF